The 14 T cell receptor beta chains given below trace back to one sample, sequenced in a study of T cell repertoires in cytomegalovirus infection. TCRdb recomputed calls from the reads with MiXCR, one row per CDR3 protein. Found here are just under 550,000 distinct CDR3 sequences, less than 30% of them singletons; the top ten hold around 13%. The sequenced sample was PBMCs. These receptors were collected from a human donor in good health (CMV status not recorded). Some clones in this sample may be carry-over from other donors' samples.

This clonotype was recorded at least ten times. The genes are TRBV7-2 and TRBJ2-3; no firm D call. The V gene lost 5 bases and the J gene lost 5 bases, with 20 bases spanning the gap. The CDR3 extends over 16 amino acids. Germline lookup yields CDR1 SGHTA and CDR2 FQGNSA. For the CDR3, the DNA is TGTGCCAGCAGCCCCCTGGCAGGCCCGCAAGGAGATACGCAGTATTTT. It specifies CASSPLAGPQGDTQYF.

The V gene is TRBV5-4, the J gene TRBJ2-6, with 11 nucleotides matching TRBD2. Germline V gene data show CDR1 as SGHNT and CDR2 as YYREEE (reference sequence). This CDR3 spans 17 amino acids. The ends lost 2 bases at V and 1 base at J; junction bases unmatched: 2. Here the CDR3 DNA reads TGTGCCAGCAGCTTTACTAGCGGGAGTTCTGGGGCCAACGTCCTGACTTTC. It is translated as CASSFTSGSSGANVLTF. Together with reference TRBV5-4 and TRBJ2-6, the CDR3 gives the full variable domain: ETGVTQSPTHLIKTRGQQVTLRCSSQSGHNTVSWYQQALGQGPQFIFQYYREEENGRGNFPPRFSGLQFPNYSSELNVNALELDDSALYLCASSFTSGSSGANVLTFGAGSRLTVL.

In this sample, this clonotype turned up a few times. V gene TRBV5-1 combines with J gene TRBJ2-1; 15 bases agree with TRBD2. The CDR3 is 16 amino acids. The V segment lost 3 bases and the J segment 8 bases; nucleotides outside the gene matches: 6. Germline CDR1 is SGHRS and CDR2 is YFSETQ. The CDR3 DNA reads as TGCGCCAGCAGCTGGGGACTAGCGGGAGGTGTCGATGAGCAGTTCTTC. Residues: CASSWGLAGGVDEQFF.

This clonotype was seen a handful of times. The rearrangement uses TRBV6-1 and TRBJ1-1, with D tentatively TRBD1 (5 bases). Per germline, CDR1 MNHNS and CDR2 SASEGT. The V and J ends lost 4 bases and 6 bases respectively, with 15 bases between them. The CDR3 has 14 amino acids. This CDR3 is CASSGSWGGAEAFF. The CDR3 DNA reads TGTGCCAGCAGTGGGAGTTGGGGGGGGGCTGAAGCTTTCTTT.

The rearrangement joins TRBV28 to TRBJ2-4, with D tentatively TRBD2 (5 bases). Trimming left V 3 bases short and J 0 bases short, with 21 bases between. Looked up from germline, CDR1 is MDHEN and CDR2 is SYDVKM. This CDR3 is 19 amino acids long. In DNA, the CDR3 is TGTGCCAGCAGTTTGCCTCTCACGGCCGGACTCCTAGCCAAAAACATTCAGTACTTC. Translating it yields CASSLPLTAGLLAKNIQYF.

This clonotype was detected a few times. The chain couples TRBV27 to TRBJ2-3, with 14 bases lining up with TRBD2. J gave up 15 bases and V 2 bases, and 7 bases lay outside the gene matches. The germline CDR1 and CDR2 sequences are MNHEY and SMNVEV (reference sequence). The length of the CDR3 is 14 residues. CDR3 amino acids: CASSLGTSGSSKYF. CDR3 nucleotide sequence: TGTGCCAGCAGTTTAGGGACTAGCGGGAGTTCGAAATATTTT.

The chain joins TRBV28 to TRBJ2-1; 8 bases are a match to TRBD2. This CDR3 has 16 residues. The trim removed 2 bases at V and 2 bases at J, leaving 5 bases unmatched. Germline loops: CDR1 MDHEN, CDR2 SYDVKM. CDR3 residues: CASSLNWREAYNEQFF. CDR3 DNA sequence: TGTGCCAGCAGTTTAAATTGGCGGGAGGCCTACAATGAGCAGTTCTTC.

The V call is TRBV15, the J call TRBJ2-7; either TRBD1 or TRBD2 may fit D (5 bases each). Germline values: CDR1 LNHNV, CDR2 YYDKDF (reference sequence). The germline V and J ends were trimmed by 5 bases and 10 bases, with 18 bases remaining between them. CDR3 length equals 13 residues. The CDR3: CATSGTGPTVQYF. The CDR3 bases are TGTGCCACCAGCGGGACGGGCCCTACGGTTCAGTACTTC.

The genes are TRBV20-1 and TRBJ2-2; 16 nucleotides line up with TRBD2. The CDR3 sequence is 15 residues long. Germline V gene data show CDR1 as DFQATT and CDR2 as SNEGSKA (reference sequence). The V segment lost 6 bases and the J segment 7 bases; nucleotides outside the gene matches: 5. Written as DNA, the CDR3 is TGCAGTGCGTCGGGACTAGCGGGAGGGCACGGGGAGCTGTTTTTT. Translation gives CSASGLAGGHGELFF.

The gene calls are TRBV5-6 and TRBJ2-2; D possibly corresponds to TRBD1 (5 bases). This CDR3 is built from 16 residues. Trimming pared 1 base from V and 6 bases from J, leaving 16 bases between. Germline-derived CDR1 and CDR2 are SGHDT and YYEEEE. The CDR3 DNA sequence: TGTGCCAGCAGCTTGCAAGGGGTAGGAAAGGCCGGGGAGCTGTTTTTT. The encoded protein is CASSLQGVGKAGELFF.

V usage is TRBV4-2 and J usage is TRBJ2-3; TRBD2 matches at 10 bases. The CDR3 spans 16 residues. Germline CDR1 and CDR2: LGHNA and YNFKEQ. The V and J ends lost 0 bases and 2 bases, in that order; junction bases with no gene match: 2. The CDR3 reads CASSQETSGHTDTQYF. In nucleotides, the CDR3 is TGTGCCAGCAGCCAAGAGACTAGCGGGCACACAGATACGCAGTATTTT.

The V and J genes are TRBV12-3 or TRBV12-4 and TRBJ1-5; D is unresolved. The CDR3 loop spans 15 amino acids. With 8 bases removed from V and 0 bases from J, the gap between germline ends came to 14 bases. The CDR3 region has the DNA TGTGCCAGCCTCTCCTCTGGAGATAGCAATCAGCCCCAGCATTTT. Translating gives CASLSSGDSNQPQHF.

This clonotype has more than one count but fewer than ten. The rearrangement links TRBV12-3 or TRBV12-4 to TRBJ2-5, with a possible D match to TRBD2 (6 bases). The CDR3 has 15 residues. V lost 0 bases to trimming and J lost 5 bases, with 13 bases between them. The CDR3 sequence is CASSLALGSRETQYF. CDR3 DNA sequence: TGTGCCAGCAGTTTAGCGCTCGGGAGCCGGGAGACCCAGTACTTC.

Only a few counts were recorded for this clonotype. The genes are TRBV9 and TRBJ2-5, with TRBD2 identical over 13 bases. The CDR3 spans 16 residues. The ends lost 4 bases at V and 1 base at J; junction bases unmatched: 4. Germline V gives CDR1 SGDLS, CDR2 YYNGEE. The CDR3: CASSLGLAGSQETQYF. The DNA for the CDR3 is TGTGCCAGCAGCTTGGGACTAGCGGGATCCCAAGAGACCCAGTACTTC.